The clone carrying this TCR beta chain was picked up a small number of times. The data derive from a study of beta chain features in type 1 diabetes. V was pared by 7 bases and J by 0 bases, with 7 bases of the junction left unmatched. This CDR3 has 15 amino acids. Germline CDR1 is MNHNS and CDR2 is SASEGT. The isolated RNA, all of it, was reverse transcribed, so expressed TCRB transcripts were what got sequenced. The protocol was immunoSEQ multiplex PCR, while the TCRdb copy is restricted to in-frame clones and leaves out a portion. Of about 900,000 clones in the sample, about 17% were seen once. All of the sorted populations showed purity greater than 98%.

The sequence was obtained from a woman aged 18-29 years in good health. V usage is TRBV6-1 and J usage is TRBJ2-3, with 7 bases that match TRBD1. Sequenced input: naive CD4+ T cells from blood. The CDR3 reads CASTRDRGSTDTQYF. The CDR3, as DNA: TGTGCCAGCACCCGGGACAGAGGTAGCACAGATACGCAGTATTTT.